This TCR beta chain came from a study of monozygotic twins with inflammatory bowel disease. General study results and limits: IBD patients showed reduced TCRbeta diversity (inverse Simpson) versus healthy co-twins. Healthy twins shared more clonotypes with others than IBD patients, most markedly active ones.

Germline V lookup: CDR1 SGDLS, CDR2 YYNGEE. This CDR3 contains 16 residues. With regard to this clonotype: As yet, its antigen is unknown.

The UMIs contained a 6-nucleotide sample barcode. They were added by template switching during cDNA synthesis. TCRdb reprocessed the 5' RACE reads, with one entry per CDR3 protein and no DNA. This sample contains 200,000 to 250,000 distinct CDR3 sequences. The rearrangement joins TRBV9 to TRBJ2-5; TCRdb picks TRBD1, but there is no DNA to check that call. Material: blood. The receptor comes from a human donor with ulcerative colitis or Crohn's disease, or a healthy co-twin of an affected twin (not recorded which). The CDR3 reads CASSFRTVGGQETQYF.